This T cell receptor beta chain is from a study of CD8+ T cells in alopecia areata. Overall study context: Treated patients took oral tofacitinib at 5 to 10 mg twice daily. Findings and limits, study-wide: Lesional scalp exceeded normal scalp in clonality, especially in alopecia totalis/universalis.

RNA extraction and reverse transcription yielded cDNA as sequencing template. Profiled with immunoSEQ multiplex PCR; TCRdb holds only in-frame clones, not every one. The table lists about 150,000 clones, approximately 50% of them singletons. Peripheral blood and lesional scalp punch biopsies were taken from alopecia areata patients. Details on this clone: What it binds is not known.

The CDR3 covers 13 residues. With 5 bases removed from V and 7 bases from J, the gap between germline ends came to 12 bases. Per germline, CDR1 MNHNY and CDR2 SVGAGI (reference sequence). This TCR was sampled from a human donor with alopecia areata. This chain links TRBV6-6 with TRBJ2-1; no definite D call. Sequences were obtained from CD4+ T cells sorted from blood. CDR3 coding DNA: TGTGCCAGCAGTAACCCACAGCGAAATGAGCAGTTCTTC. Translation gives CASSNPQRNEQFF.